Presented here are 15 T cell receptor beta chains from one specimen sequenced in a study of T cell responses to AZD1222 COVID-19 vaccine. Some clones are missing from TCRdb's copy, which holds only in-frame ones; the method was immunoSEQ multiplex PCR. The sample shows more than 75,000 clones, roughly 86% of them seen only once. Specimen: peripheral blood, collected 28 days after the second AZD1222 dose. All receptors derive from an adult who received the AZD1222 COVID-19 vaccine.

This chain's CDR3 is CASSQTTSASYEQYF. The CDR3 DNA is TGCGCCAGCAGTCAAACCACTAGCGCTTCCTACGAGCAGTACTTC. The chain has TRBV4-1 and TRBJ2-7, with 7 bases that match TRBD2. This CDR3 region has 15 residues. CDR1 MGHRA and CDR2 YSYEKL come from the germline V gene. V shed 6 bases and J 1 base; nucleotides not matched to a gene: 9.

The CDR3 loop reads CAISESIGSGYTF. The CDR3 nucleotides are TGTGCCATCAGTGAGTCGATAGGGTCCGGCTACACCTTC. The gene calls are TRBV10-3 and TRBJ1-2; D is unresolved. The CDR3 has 13 amino acids. Germline CDR1 and CDR2: ENHRY and SYGVKD. Trimming removed 0 bases at V and 8 bases at J, with 10 bases between.

The rearrangement links TRBV9 to TRBJ2-7; D remains ambiguous. V was cut by 0 bases and J by 6 bases, with 13 bases left in between. Germline V gene sequence: CDR1 SGDLS, CDR2 YYNGEE. CDR3 size: 14 residues. The CDR3 region is CASSVEMGKGEQYF. DNA for the CDR3: TGTGCCAGCAGCGTAGAAATGGGTAAAGGCGAGCAGTACTTC.

In this sample, this clone turned up a few times. The sample has other DNA sequences that encode this CDR3 too. This chain uses TRBV27 with TRBJ1-2, with D tentatively TRBD1 (5 bases). Trimming removed 3 bases from V and 2 bases from J, with 10 bases in between. There are 14 residues in the CDR3. The germline gives CDR1 MNHEY, CDR2 SMNVEV (reference sequence). CDR3 sequence reads: CASSLRDSNYGYTF. For the CDR3, the DNA is TGTGCCAGCAGTTTGCGGGACTCGAACTATGGCTACACCTTC.

The chain employs TRBV2 and TRBJ1-1; D call uncertain. The CDR3 is 14 residues long. The V gene's germline CDR1 is SNHLY and CDR2 FYNNEI. Deletions cut 8 bases from V and 5 bases from J, with 18 bases between. As DNA, the CDR3 is TGTGCCAGCGGAGCTAGGACGGGAGGGACTGAAGCTTTCTTT. Its translation: CASGARTGGTEAFF.

The chain couples TRBV7-9 to TRBJ2-2, with TRBD2 matching 13 bases. The junction had 13 bases not matched to a gene; V was cut back by 5 bases and J by 7 bases. Germline CDR1 is SEHNR and CDR2 is FQNEAQ (reference sequence). The CDR3 runs to 18 residues. The CDR3 region has the DNA TGTGCCAGCAGCCAACGACAAGGACTAGCGGGAGTGGGCGGGGAGCTGTTTTTT. Amino acids: CASSQRQGLAGVGGELFF.

The V and J genes are TRBV6-5 and TRBJ1-5; TRBD1 might be the D (5 bases). The CDR3 has 14 amino acids. Germline V gene data show CDR1 as MNHEY and CDR2 as SVGAGI. Trimming removed 0 bases from V and 8 bases from J, with 11 bases in between. The CDR3 protein is CASSYSPGGEPQHF. DNA for the CDR3: TGTGCCAGCAGTTACTCCCCAGGAGGGGAGCCCCAGCATTTT.

J is TRBJ2-1 and V is TRBV7-9; the match to TRBD2 covers 16 bases. Losses at the gene ends were 5 bases for V and 8 bases for J; bases not matched to a gene: 9. The CDR3 runs 17 residues. Germline CDR1 and CDR2: SEHNR and FQNEAQ (reference sequence). The CDR3 spells CASSDGTSGRGVDEQFF. DNA for the CDR3: TGTGCCAGCAGCGACGGGACTAGCGGGAGGGGGGTGGATGAGCAGTTCTTC.

The CDR3 region has the DNA TGTGCCAGCAGCTTAGGTGACAGGGGATTTGACTATGGCTACACCTTC. Translating gives CASSLGDRGFDYGYTF. This rearrangement joins TRBV13 to TRBJ1-2; 8 bases are shared with TRBD1. Germline trimming cut 0 bases from V and 3 bases from J; bases unmatched to any gene: 6. From germline, CDR1 is PRHDT and CDR2 FYEKMQ (reference sequence). The length of the CDR3 is 16 residues.

V usage is TRBV7-2 and J usage is TRBJ2-5, with 7 bases fitting TRBD2. The CDR3 runs 16 residues. V shed 4 bases and J 2 bases; nucleotides not matched to a gene: 10. Germline V lookup: CDR1 SGHTA, CDR2 FQGNSA. In DNA form, the CDR3 reads TGTGCCAGCAGCTCACCAGACCCCGGGGGGCAAGAGACCCAGTACTTC. Translating it yields CASSSPDPGGQETQYF.

The chain has TRBV2 and TRBJ2-3; TRBD2 aligns across 14 bases. Germline V lookup: CDR1 SNHLY, CDR2 FYNNEI. Trimming took 4 bases from V and 2 from J; bases not matched to a gene: 8. CDR3 length equals 18 residues. The CDR3 DNA follows: TGTGCCAGCAGTGCTGGACTAGCGGGAGGTATCTACACAGATACGCAGTATTTT. This gives the protein CASSAGLAGGIYTDTQYF.

This chain joins TRBV4-3 and TRBJ1-1; no reliable D call. This CDR3 has 15 residues. Trimming shortened V by 1 base and J by 4 bases, and 13 bases separated the two germline ends. Germline CDR1 is LGHNA and CDR2 is YSLEER. The CDR3 DNA sequence: TGCGCCAGCAGCCAAGTACCTAACACGGGCACTGAAGCTTTCTTT. The encoded protein is CASSQVPNTGTEAFF.

This chain uses TRBV18 with TRBJ1-2, with D maybe TRBD1 (5 bases). Germline lookup yields CDR1 KGHSH and CDR2 LQKENI. There are 15 residues in the CDR3. Deletions cut 1 base from V and 7 bases from J, with 16 bases between. The CDR3 DNA is TGTGCCAGCTCACCACGGGACCTCCCCGGGAGTGGCTACACCTTC. It encodes CASSPRDLPGSGYTF.

The gene calls are TRBV24-1 and TRBJ1-4, with D perhaps matching TRBD1 (5 bases). The V gene's germline CDR1 is KGHDR and CDR2 SFDVKD. Trimming shortened V by 4 bases and J by 8 bases, and 16 bases separated the two germline ends. This CDR3 spans 15 amino acids. CDR3 bases: TGTGCCACCAGTGACGCCGGGACCGGCCAGGAAAAACTGTTTTTT. Protein product: CATSDAGTGQEKLFF.

V is TRBV6-5 and J is TRBJ2-7, with 7 bases matching TRBD2. The germline V gene has CDR1 MNHEY and CDR2 SVGAGI. Trimming took 2 bases from V and 4 from J; bases not matched to a gene: 5. The CDR3 totals 14 residues. The CDR3 spells CASSYGLADYEQYF. DNA for the CDR3: TGTGCCAGCAGTTACGGGCTAGCGGATTACGAGCAGTACTTC.